This T cell receptor beta chain was sequenced in a study of T cell repertoires in cytomegalovirus infection. Whole-study context: Used in the study were CMV epitopes, some recently identified and HLA-C-restricted, others well-studied and HLA-B-restricted.

MiXCR, applied by TCRdb to the reads, yields one record per CDR3 protein. Of about 770,000 distinct CDR3 sequences listed, 25% to 35% are singletons. This clonotype was observed a handful of times. Antigen unknown. Per germline, CDR1 SQVTM and CDR2 ANQGSEA. This CDR3 region has 11 residues. Trimming took off 6 bases at V and 4 bases at J, with 7 bases between the two ends. The material sequenced was cultured CD8+ T cells from PBMCs, taken from culture after CMV antigen stimulation. The clonotype comes from a human donor in good health (CMV status not recorded). Some clones in this sample may be carry-over from other donors' samples. This chain links TRBV29-1 with TRBJ2-1; D possibly corresponds to TRBD1 (5 bases). As DNA, the CDR3 is TGCAGCGTAGACAGTTACAATGAGCAGTTCTTC. Translated: CSVDSYNEQFF.